The next 20 T cell receptor beta chains were all read from a single sample in a study of blood T cell repertoires in COVID-19. The table came from immunoSEQ multiplex PCR; TCRdb's copy has only in-frame clones and leaves some out. This sample has about 74,000 clones, with around 88% found just once. The sample consisted of peripheral blood. The receptor set was obtained from a woman of 80 years or more with acute or convalescent COVID-19.

A single count supports this clone. The rearrangement uses TRBV18 and TRBJ1-3, with D maybe TRBD1 (6 bases). Per germline, CDR1 KGHSH and CDR2 LQKENI. CDR3 length: 16 residues. With 3 bases removed from V and 0 bases from J, the gap between germline ends came to 12 bases. CDR3 region: CASSPGQLSSGNTIYF. CDR3 bases: TGTGCCAGCTCACCTGGACAGTTATCCTCTGGAAACACCATATATTTT.

The table lists this clone with a count of one. The genes are TRBV28 and TRBJ2-4; possibly TRBD1 for D (5 bases). Germline CDR1 and CDR2: MDHEN and SYDVKM. V was pared by 7 bases and J by 8 bases, with 24 bases between. CDR3 length: 16 amino acids. CDR3 in DNA: TGTGCCAGCACCGAATTCCAAGGGGCAAGAAGGGACATTCAGTACTTC. Its translation: CASTEFQGARRDIQYF.

This rearrangement joins TRBV9 to TRBJ1-1; D may be TRBD1 (5 bases). Germline V gives CDR1 SGDLS, CDR2 YYNGEE. Trimming took 0 bases from V and 4 from J, leaving 16 bases between them. The CDR3 loop spans 16 amino acids. As DNA, the CDR3 is TGTGCCAGCAGCGTAGCCCAGGGAATGCCGAGCACTGAAGCTTTCTTT. Residues: CASSVAQGMPSTEAFF. Complete variable domain (other parts from reference TRBV9 and TRBJ1-1): DSGVTQTPKHLITATGQRVTLRCSPRSGDLSVYWYQQSLDQGLQFLIQYYNGEERAKGNILERFSAQQFPDLHSELNLSSLELGDSALYFCASSVAQGMPSTEAFFGQGTRLTVV.

The chain recombines TRBV19 with TRBJ1-2; TRBD1 is a possible D gene (6 bases). V gave up 7 bases and J gave up 8 bases, with 14 bases separating them. The CDR3 is 12 residues long. Germline CDR1 reads LNHDA; CDR2 reads SQIVND (reference sequence). CDR3 protein: CASKGPRGGYTF. CDR3 DNA: TGTGCCAGTAAGGGGCCAAGGGGGGGCTACACCTTC.

This clone showed up just once. V and J are TRBV3-1 (or the pseudogene TRBV3-2) and TRBJ1-1; no reliable D call. This CDR3 is 14 amino acids long. Looked up from germline, CDR1 is LGHDT and CDR2 is YNNKEL (reference sequence). V was pared by 4 bases and J by 1 base, with 10 bases between. Here the CDR3 reads CASSRYGRNTEAFF. The CDR3 nucleotides read TGTGCCAGCAGCCGATACGGGAGGAACACTGAAGCTTTCTTT.

This chain uses TRBV5-1 with TRBJ2-5; maybe TRBD1 (6 bases). Germline V lookup: CDR1 SGHRS, CDR2 YFSETQ. The V end was cut by 0 bases, the J end by 5 bases, with 14 bases between. The CDR3 spans 15 residues. CDR3 amino acids: CASSLAQGLGETQYF. The CDR3 DNA sequence: TGCGCCAGCAGCTTGGCCCAGGGGTTGGGGGAGACCCAGTACTTC.

This clone was seen more than once but under ten times. The rearrangement uses TRBV6-5 and TRBJ2-5, with 14 bases identical to TRBD2. Unmatched junction bases numbered 3, after V lost 7 bases and J lost 5 bases. This CDR3 is 14 amino acids long. Germline V CDR1 and CDR2: MNHEY, SVGAGI. The CDR3 bases are TGTGCCAGCACGGGACTAGCGGGAGTTGAGACCCAGTACTTC. As protein: CASTGLAGVETQYF.

V usage is TRBV9 and J usage is TRBJ2-1; 8 bases are shared with TRBD2. The CDR3 runs 18 residues. The germline V gene encodes CDR1 SGDLS and CDR2 YYNGEE. The V gene end was trimmed by 0 bases and the J gene end by 5 bases; junction bases not matched to a gene: 13. This chain's CDR3 is CASSVVPGGPDQNNEQFF. CDR3 sequence (DNA): TGTGCCAGCAGCGTAGTTCCGGGAGGGCCGGACCAAAACAATGAGCAGTTCTTC.

The chain couples TRBV4-2 to TRBJ1-1; TRBD1 aligns across 7 bases. Trimming removed 1 base from V and 3 bases from J; junction bases left unmatched: 8. Germline V gives CDR1 LGHNA, CDR2 YNFKEQ. The CDR3 runs to 16 residues. CDR3 DNA: TGTGCCAGCAGCCAAGGGCCAGGGGGTAGAGACACTGAAGCTTTCTTT. Protein product: CASSQGPGGRDTEAFF.

This sequence joins TRBV5-5 and TRBJ1-5; D remains unclear. The germline CDR1 and CDR2 sequences are SGHKS and YYEKEE (reference sequence). The V end was cut by 1 base, the J end by 1 base, with 9 bases between. The CDR3 totals 15 residues. This CDR3 is CASSLWAGSNQPQHF. In DNA, the CDR3 is TGTGCCAGCAGCTTGTGGGCAGGCAGCAATCAGCCCCAGCATTTT.

The rearrangement uses TRBV5-1 and TRBJ2-7, with 9 positions matching TRBD2. Germline trimming cut 4 bases from V and 3 bases from J; bases unmatched to any gene: 17. Per germline, CDR1 SGHRS and CDR2 YFSETQ. The CDR3 is made up of 18 amino acids. In DNA, the CDR3 is TGCGCCAGCAGCCCAGGGACTGGAGTAGCGGGGGATTTCTACGAGCAGTACTTC. Its protein is CASSPGTGVAGDFYEQYF.

The genes are TRBV15 and TRBJ1-6; 8 nucleotides line up with TRBD1. Unmatched junction bases numbered 5, after V lost 4 bases and J lost 6 bases. CDR3 length: 15 amino acids. The V gene's germline CDR1 is LNHNV and CDR2 YYDKDF (reference sequence). The CDR3 DNA reads TGTGCCACCAGCATGGCAGGGGGCTTTAATTCACCCCTCCACTTT. Translating gives CATSMAGGFNSPLHF. Combining the CDR3 with reference TRBV15 and TRBJ1-6 gives the whole variable domain DAMVIQNPRYQVTQFGKPVTLSCSQTLNHNVMYWYQQKSSQAPKLLFHYYDKDFNNEADTPDNFQSRRPNTSFCFLDIRSPGLGDTAMYLCATSMAGGFNSPLHFGNGTRLTVT.

The chain joins TRBV14 to TRBJ2-1, with 11 positions matching TRBD2. The germline V gene has CDR1 SGHDN and CDR2 FVKESK. Trimming removed 2 bases from V and 4 bases from J; junction bases left unmatched: 13. The CDR3 has 19 amino acids. Written as DNA, the CDR3 is TGTGCCAGCAGCCAAAAACTAGCGGGAGCGAAAGCCTCTTACAATGAGCAGTTCTTC. The encoded protein is CASSQKLAGAKASYNEQFF. The whole variable domain, remainder taken from reference TRBV14 and TRBJ2-1, is EAGVTQFPSHSVIEKGQTVTLRCDPISGHDNLYWYRRVMGKEIKFLLHFVKESKQDESGMPNNRFLAERTGGTYSTLKVQPAELEDSGVYFCASSQKLAGAKASYNEQFFGPGTRLTVL.

CDR3 loop: CASSLDPLSSYNSPLHF. The CDR3 DNA follows: TGTGCCAGCAGCTTGGATCCCCTGAGCTCCTATAATTCACCCCTCCACTTT. The gene calls are TRBV5-6 and TRBJ1-6; D is ambiguous. Germline CDR1 is SGHDT and CDR2 is YYEEEE. The CDR3 spans 17 residues. V gave up 0 bases and J gave up 0 bases, with 10 bases separating them.

The chain employs TRBV6-5 and TRBJ2-1; a weak D match, TRBD2 (6 bases). The ends were cut back, 7 bases at V and 11 bases at J, with 15 bases in the middle. CDR3 length: 12 residues. The V gene's germline CDR1 is MNHEY and CDR2 SVGAGI. The CDR3 DNA follows: TGTGCCAGCATCAACACCGGGGGTCAGCAGTTCTTC. This sequence encodes CASINTGGQQFF.

The chain has TRBV7-3 and TRBJ2-2; 8 bases are a match to TRBD2. V lost 0 bases to trimming and J lost 6 bases; unmatched junction nucleotides: 0. Germline V gene sequence: CDR1 SGHTA, CDR2 FQGTGA. The CDR3 runs 14 residues. As DNA, the CDR3 is TGTGCCAGCAGCTTAACGACTAGCGCCGGGGAGCTGTTTTTT. This codes for CASSLTTSAGELFF.

Note on this clone: Other DNA sequences in the sample encode the same CDR3. The chain employs TRBV19 and TRBJ1-3; D may be TRBD1 (5 bases). The CDR3 has 15 amino acids. Germline CDR1 LNHDA, CDR2 SQIVND (reference sequence). V lost 5 bases, J lost 4 bases, and 15 bases lay in between. The CDR3 reads CASSLRRDSGNTIYF. In DNA form, the CDR3 reads TGTGCCAGTAGTTTACGCCGGGACTCAGGAAACACCATATATTTT.

The chain is built from TRBV14 and TRBJ2-7; tentative D call: TRBD1 (5 bases). This CDR3 has 14 residues. V was clipped by 6 bases and J by 6 bases, with 18 bases between them. CDR1 SGHDN and CDR2 FVKESK come from the germline V gene. The CDR3 DNA is TGTGCCAGCAGTCTAAGCCAGGGATGGGGCGAGCAGTACTTC. Translated, it gives CASSLSQGWGEQYF.

The V gene is TRBV19, the J gene TRBJ2-1, with a weak D call TRBD1 (6 bases). Trimming shortened V by 3 bases and J by 7 bases, and 16 bases separated the two germline ends. Germline CDR1 LNHDA, CDR2 SQIVND (reference sequence). The CDR3 consists of 15 residues. The CDR3 DNA sequence: TGTGCCAGTAGTATTTTGGGGGCTCAATATAATGAGCAGTTCTTC. Protein: CASSILGAQYNEQFF.

This clone was seen only once. This chain connects TRBV7-8 to TRBJ2-5; the match to TRBD2 covers 10 bases. CDR1 is SGHVS and CDR2 is FQNEAQ in the germline V gene. The trim removed 5 bases at V and 2 bases at J, leaving 11 bases unmatched. CDR3 size: 17 residues. CDR3 sequence reads: CASSKGTSVIQQETQYF. Written as DNA, the CDR3 is TGTGCCAGCAGCAAAGGGACTAGCGTAATACAACAAGAGACCCAGTACTTC.